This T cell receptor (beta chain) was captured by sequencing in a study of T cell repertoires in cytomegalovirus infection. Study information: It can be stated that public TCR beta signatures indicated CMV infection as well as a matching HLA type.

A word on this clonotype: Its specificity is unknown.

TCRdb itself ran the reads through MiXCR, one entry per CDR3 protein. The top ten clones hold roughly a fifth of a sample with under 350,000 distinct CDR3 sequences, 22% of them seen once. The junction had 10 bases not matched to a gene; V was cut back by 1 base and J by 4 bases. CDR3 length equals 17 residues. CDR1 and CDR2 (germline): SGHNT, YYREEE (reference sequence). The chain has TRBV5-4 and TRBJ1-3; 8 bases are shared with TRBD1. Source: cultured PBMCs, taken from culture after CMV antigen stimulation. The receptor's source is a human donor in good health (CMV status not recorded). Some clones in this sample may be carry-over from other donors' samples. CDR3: CASSLKTGGSSGNTIYF. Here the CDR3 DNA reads TGTGCCAGCAGCTTGAAAACAGGGGGAAGTTCAGGAAACACCATATATTTT.